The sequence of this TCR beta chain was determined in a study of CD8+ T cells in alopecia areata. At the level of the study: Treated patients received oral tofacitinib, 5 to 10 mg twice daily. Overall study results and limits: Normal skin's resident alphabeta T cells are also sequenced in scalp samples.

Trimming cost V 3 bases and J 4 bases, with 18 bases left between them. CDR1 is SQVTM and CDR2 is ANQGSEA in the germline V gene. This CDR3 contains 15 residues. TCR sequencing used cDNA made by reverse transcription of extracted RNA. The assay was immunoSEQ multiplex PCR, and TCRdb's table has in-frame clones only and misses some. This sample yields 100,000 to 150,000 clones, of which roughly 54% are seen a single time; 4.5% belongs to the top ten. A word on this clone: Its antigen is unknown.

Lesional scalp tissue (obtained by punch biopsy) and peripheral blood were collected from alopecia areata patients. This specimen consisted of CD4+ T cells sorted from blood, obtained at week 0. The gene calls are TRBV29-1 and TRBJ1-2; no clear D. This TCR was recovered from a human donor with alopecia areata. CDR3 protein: CSVDPTFKEGYGYTF. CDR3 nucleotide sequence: TGCAGCGTTGATCCGACATTTAAGGAGGGCTATGGCTACACCTTC.